This T cell receptor beta chain was captured by sequencing in a study of shared clonotypes between healthy human individuals. Study findings and constraints: Generation probability values for non-shared clonotypes were lower than those for clonotypes shared by all four donors. Sharing across several donors was seen in 4% to 6.5% of naive CD4 clonotypes. A generally larger estimated richness was seen in naive subsets than in memory subsets.

Sequencing was performed with immunoSEQ multiplex PCR; in TCRdb, only in-frame clones are kept and a portion is missing. The table has around 940,000 clones, approximately 80% seen once. Trimming cost V 4 bases and J 5 bases, with 12 bases left between them. This CDR3 is 14 amino acids long. The germline V gene encodes CDR1 SGHRS and CDR2 YFSETQ. Note on this clone: What it binds is unknown.

CD4+ cells yielded CD45RA+ naive and CD45RA-negative memory subsets. This chain links TRBV5-1 with TRBJ1-4, with D hard to call. Specimen: memory CD4+ T cells sorted from blood. The subset denotes: CD45RA-negative fraction. This TCR derives from a man younger than 35 in good health. The DNA for the CDR3 is TGCGCCAGCAGCGACCGCGCCGGCAATGAAAAACTGTTTTTT. Its protein is CASSDRAGNEKLFF.